The present T cell receptor (beta chain) was sequenced within a study of OX40 agonist ivuxolimab in advanced cancers. Context from the whole study: The costimulatory receptor OX40 (CD134) was targeted by ivuxolimab, a fully human IgG2 agonistic monoclonal antibody. Intravenous ivuxolimab was administered to patients every 2 weeks at six dose levels: 0.01, 0.1, 0.3, 1.5, 3 and 10 mg/kg. Of the roughly 54 dose-escalation patients, hepatocellular carcinoma was present in about 20, melanoma in around 15, renal cell carcinoma in 9 and head and neck cancer in 9. In the dose-escalation cohort, roughly 80% of patients were male, and the mean age was approximately 60 years, with a range of 23 to 79. Patients were allowed to have had prior anti-PD-1, anti-PD-L1 or anti-CTLA-4 therapy, and more than 35% of the dose-escalation patients had been treated with checkpoint inhibitors. Partial responses occurred in three dose-escalation patients: two with cutaneous melanoma and one with hepatocellular carcinoma. Peripheral TCRbeta sequencing was intended to test whether TCR sequence diversity was altered and clonal T-cell expansion was caused by ivuxolimab. The paper describes the monotherapy dose-escalation part (N of about 47 patients) of the phase I trial of ivuxolimab. Results the study describes overall, beyond this receptor: In the 0.1-3.0 mg/kg groups, partial responders were among the patients with the lowest normalized peripheral clonal expansion, particularly in CD8+ T cells. At doses from 0.1 to 3.0 mg/kg, clonal expansion was seen in both CD4+ and CD8+ blood T cells between baseline and week 6. The antigen specificity of the peripheral T cells that underwent clonal expansion was not determined. Low levels of normalized T-cell clonal expansion were also shown by some nonresponding patients. On average, CD8+ T cells showed more expanded clones than CD4+ T cells after ivuxolimab.

Genomic DNA was extracted from sorted cells for sequencing of the TCRbeta CDR3 region. TCRbeta CDR3 regions were sequenced using the immunoSEQ Assay. Imported from immuneACCESS, the table was reduced by TCRdb to in-frame sequences with V and J called. These copies leave out some clones; in studies compared against another copy, an unresolved V gene accounts for under half, and the cause of the remainder is not known. The sample data list 80,000 or so clones, and about 93% of these were observed just once. Around 0.32% of the sample lies in the top ten. Including cysteine and phenylalanine, the CDR3 has 16 amino acids. Only the CDR3 region is kept as DNA, spanning 48 bases read in frame from base 1. Sequences MGHDK (CDR1) and SYGVNS (CDR2) are obtained from the germline V gene. The sample holds one count of this clone. Its specific antigen is unknown. Compared with germline, one end of the junction differs, possibly owing to a read error.

The trial excluded patients who had a history of autoimmune disease or were on systemic immunosuppression. Peripheral blood for TCR sequencing was collected from all dose cohorts at baseline, on cycle 4 day 1, and on cycle 7 day 1. Samples were obtained from an open-label, multicenter, first-in-human phase I dose-escalation trial of ivuxolimab. Adults with locally advanced or metastatic head and neck squamous cell, hepatocellular, melanoma or renal cell carcinoma were enrolled in the trial. Before TCR sequencing, CD4+ T cells and CD8+ T cells from peripheral blood were sorted into separate populations.

The chain employs TRBV25-1 and TRBJ2-2; the junction holds 7 bases that match TRBD1. Source: CD4+ or CD8+ T cells sorted from blood, taken in a trial of the OX40 agonist ivuxolimab. The sequence was obtained from an adult with an advanced solid tumor such as melanoma, head and neck, liver or kidney cancer. The sequence in DNA is TGTGCCAGCAGAGAATCAGGGGGTCTAAATACCGGGGAGCTGTTTTTT. This gives the protein CASRESGGLNTGELFF.